This TCR beta chain was documented in a study of blood T cell repertoires in COVID-19. Overall study context: The United States, Italy and Spain supplied acute and convalescent COVID-19 samples.

Assay: immunoSEQ multiplex PCR; the TCRdb copy retains only in-frame clones and omits some. The sample consists of approximately 260,000 clones, around 90% of them appearing once. Participants were aged about 18 to 90 years, lived in 24 US areas, and enrolled virtually. The CDR3 length is 16 residues. CDR1 is MNHEY and CDR2 is SVGAGI in the germline V gene. The V gene end was trimmed by 4 bases and the J gene end by 3 bases; junction bases not matched to a gene: 9. This chain connects TRBV6-5 to TRBJ2-5, with 9 bases aligning to TRBD1. The source of this sequence is a woman between 25 and 40 years old with acute COVID-19. Input material: PBMCs or T cells enriched from blood (not recorded which). CDR3 loop: CASSSEGWTGEETQYF. DNA for the CDR3: TGTGCCAGCAGTTCCGAAGGTTGGACAGGGGAAGAGACCCAGTACTTC.